This is a list of T cell receptor beta chains from one sample in a study of beta chain features in type 1 diabetes. The data were produced by immunoSEQ multiplex PCR, yet TCRdb's version contains in-frame clones alone and is incomplete. The sample includes approximately 40,000 clones, approximately 49% of them seen just once. Specimen: stem cell memory CD4+ T cells from blood. The receptors were sampled from a woman aged 30 to 39 in good health. The CDR3 runs from the conserved cysteine through the conserved F or W. The D gene is left open where the match is weak. Clone size is given for some rows only: seen once, a few or many times, or a class if the clone is expanded.

TRBJ2-1 | TRBV27 | - | TRBD2 | TGTGCCAGTACGGGGACTAGCGGGAGGGCGGCCTACAATGAGCAGTTCTTC | CASTGTSGRAAYNEQFF
TRBJ2-3 | TRBV5-1 | - | TRBD2 | TGCGCCAGCAGGACTCTAGCGGGAAGCACAGATACGCAGTATTTT | CASRTLAGSTDTQYF
TRBJ1-1 | TRBV5-6 | - | - | TGTGCCAGCAGTTCGCAGGGTATACTCACTGAAGCTTTCTTT | CASSSQGILTEAFF
TRBJ2-3 | TRBV7-2 | few | - | TGTGCCAGCACCGCGAGACACACCACAGATACGCAGTATTTT | CASTARHTTDTQYF
TRBJ2-1 | TRBV10-3 | - | TRBD2 | TGTGCCATCAGTGAGCTAGCGGGGGACCTCTTCAATGAGCAGTTCTTC | CAISELAGDLFNEQFF
TRBJ1-1 | TRBV19 | - | TRBD1 | TGTGCCAGTAGGGCCACGACAGGGCACTTTGAAGCTTTCTTT | CASRATTGHFEAFF
TRBJ2-5 | TRBV6-1 | - | TRBD2 | TGTGCCAGCAGTAAAGGGACTAGCGGGAGACAAGGCCCAGAGACCCAGTACTTC | CASSKGTSGRQGPETQYF
TRBJ1-2 | TRBV6-1 | - | - | TGTGCCAGCAGCGCGACAGTGGGAGGCTACACCTTC | CASSATVGGYTF
TRBJ2-5 | TRBV7-2 | - | TRBD2 | TGTGCCAGCAGCTTAGCTCTAGCGGGAGGGTCGGAGACCCAGTACTTC | CASSLALAGGSETQYF
TRBJ1-1 | TRBV6-1 | - | - | TGTGCCAGCAGTGAACCCCTCCCTGAAGCTTTCTTT | CASSEPLPEAFF
TRBJ2-5 | TRBV6-5 | - | - | TGTGCCAGCAAAATCCGGGACAATGGAGAGACCCAGTACTTC | CASKIRDNGETQYF
TRBJ1-1 | TRBV29-1 | - | - | TGCAGCGTCCGTACAGGACTAGACACTGAAGCTTTCTTT | CSVRTGLDTEAFF
TRBJ2-1 | TRBV18 | once | - | TGTGCCAGCTCACCAGGTAGCGCCCTATCCTACAATGAGCAGTTCTTC | CASSPGSALSYNEQFF
TRBJ2-2 | TRBV7-9 | few | TRBD1 | TGTGCCAGCAGCTTGGCAGGGGGCACCGGGGAGCTGTTTTTT | CASSLAGGTGELFF
TRBJ2-1 | TRBV5-1 | - | TRBD2 | TGCGCCAGCAGCCTGTCTAGCGGAGCTAATGAGCAGTTCTTC | CASSLSSGANEQFF
TRBJ2-1 | TRBV6-5 | few | TRBD2 | TGTGCCAGCAGTTACGATAGCGGGAGCTACAATGAGCAGTTCTTC | CASSYDSGSYNEQFF